The 12 T cell receptor beta chains listed next were all sequenced from one sample in a study of cytomegalovirus exposure and HLA in healthy donors. The data were produced by immunoSEQ multiplex PCR, yet TCRdb's version contains in-frame clones alone and is incomplete. The sample gives about 340,000 clones, 86% of which show up once; about 0.8% is in the top ten. The sequenced sample was PBMCs. These receptors were obtained from a young woman in good health and CMV-seronegative.

The genes are TRBV27 and TRBJ2-3; D unclear. Trimming removed 5 bases at V and 1 base at J, with 7 bases between. The V gene's germline CDR1 is MNHEY and CDR2 SMNVEV (reference sequence). This CDR3 has 13 residues. For the CDR3, the DNA is TGTGCCAGCAGTAAAGAGGGCACAGATACGCAGTATTTT. Protein product: CASSKEGTDTQYF.

For this clone: One end of the junction does not line up with germline, which may come from a read error. The chain has TRBV11-2 and TRBJ2-1, with 9 bases lining up with TRBD2. The germline gives CDR1 SGHAT, CDR2 FQNNGV. CDR3 size: 17 residues. The CDR3 is CASSFRGGRAPYTEQFF. The CDR3 nucleotides read TGTGCCAGCAGTTTCCGAGGCGGGAGGGCCCCCTACACTGAGCAGTTCTTC.

This sequence joins TRBV7-2 and TRBJ1-5; D may be TRBD1 (6 bases). The germline V gene has CDR1 SGHTA and CDR2 FQGNSA. The CDR3 loop spans 14 amino acids. The V gene lost 5 bases and the J gene lost 4 bases, with 12 bases spanning the gap. CDR3 sequence reads: CASSRHRENQPQHF. The DNA of the CDR3 is TGTGCCAGCAGCCGACACAGGGAAAATCAGCCCCAGCATTTT.

CDR3 residues: CASSLEPFRTDTQYF. CDR3 coding DNA: TGTGCCAGCAGCTTAGAGCCTTTCCGCACAGATACGCAGTATTTT. This chain uses TRBV7-2 with TRBJ2-3; the D is unclear. Trimming took 1 base from V and 1 from J, leaving 9 bases between them. Germline CDR1 SGHTA, CDR2 FQGNSA. This CDR3 contains 15 residues.

This clone appeared once. The genes are TRBV9 and TRBJ1-3; TRBD1 agrees at 10 bases. This CDR3 is built from 13 residues. V gave up 2 bases and J gave up 7 bases; unmatched junction bases: 0. CDR1 SGDLS and CDR2 YYNGEE come from the germline V gene. The CDR3 DNA sequence: TGTGCCAGCAGCGTGGGACAGGGGAACACCATATATTTT. Amino acids: CASSVGQGNTIYF.

The chain links TRBV5-4 to TRBJ2-1; 11 bases are shared with TRBD2. The CDR3 spans 15 residues. V gave up 4 bases and J gave up 5 bases; unmatched junction bases: 5. CDR1 and CDR2 from the germline V gene are SGHNT and YYREEE (reference sequence). The CDR3 is CASSAGLAVNNEQFF. Here the CDR3 DNA reads TGTGCCAGCAGCGCGGGACTAGCGGTAAACAATGAGCAGTTCTTC. The whole variable domain, remainder taken from reference TRBV5-4 and TRBJ2-1, is ETGVTQSPTHLIKTRGQQVTLRCSSQSGHNTVSWYQQALGQGPQFIFQYYREEENGRGNFPPRFSGLQFPNYSSELNVNALELDDSALYLCASSAGLAVNNEQFFGPGTRLTVL.

This rearrangement joins TRBV7-9 to TRBJ2-7, with 7 bases that match TRBD1. Germline CDR1 and CDR2: SEHNR and FQNEAQ (reference sequence). CDR3 size: 15 residues. V was clipped by 1 base and J by 0 bases; unmatched bases: 3. CDR3 nucleotide sequence: TGTGCCAGCAGCTTAGGACAGGGATCCTCCTACGAGCAGTACTTC. Translation gives CASSLGQGSSYEQYF.

The CDR3 nucleotides are TGTGCCAGCAGCCCATCCGCGAGCGCGAGCACAGATACGCAGTATTTT. It translates to CASSPSASASTDTQYF. The genes are TRBV4-2 and TRBJ2-3, with D uncertain. The V end lost 4 bases, the J end lost 0 bases, and 14 bases lay between the germline ends. The germline V gene has CDR1 LGHNA and CDR2 YNFKEQ. The CDR3 is 16 amino acids.

There are a few counts of this clone. The gene calls are TRBV13 and TRBJ2-7, with 9 bases matching TRBD1. CDR3 length: 19 amino acids. Unmatched junction bases numbered 15, after V lost 2 bases and J lost 1 base. Germline V gene sequence: CDR1 PRHDT, CDR2 FYEKMQ (reference sequence). DNA for the CDR3: TGTGCCAGCAGCTTATGGGACTACTCCACCGGGACAGGGTCCTACGAGCAGTACTTC. Protein product: CASSLWDYSTGTGSYEQYF.

The gene calls are TRBV27 and TRBJ2-5, with TRBD2 matching over 12 bases. Germline loops: CDR1 MNHEY, CDR2 SMNVEV (reference sequence). The CDR3 loop spans 19 amino acids. Germline trimming cut 2 bases from V and 1 base from J; bases unmatched to any gene: 11. The CDR3 DNA reads as TGTGCCAGCAGTTTAATCTCAGGGACTAGCGGGCGCCGCCAAGAGACCCAGTACTTC. This codes for CASSLISGTSGRRQETQYF.

The chain uses TRBV9 and TRBJ2-1; no clear D gene. V lost 3 bases to trimming and J lost 0 bases, with 16 bases between them. The length of the CDR3 is 17 residues. Germline-derived CDR1 and CDR2 are SGDLS and YYNGEE. The CDR3 DNA reads as TGTGCCAGCAGCGCGAGAAGTCTAACCCACTCCTACAATGAGCAGTTCTTC. This sequence encodes CASSARSLTHSYNEQFF.

The chain couples TRBV5-1 to TRBJ2-5; no clear D. Germline-derived CDR1 and CDR2 are SGHRS and YFSETQ. This CDR3 spans 14 amino acids. Trimming stripped 4 bases from V and 1 base from J, with 11 bases between. The CDR3 sequence is CASSLLGTQETQYF. For the CDR3, the DNA is TGCGCCAGCAGCCTCCTAGGAACCCAAGAGACCCAGTACTTC.